This T cell receptor (beta chain) originates from a study of cytomegalovirus exposure and HLA in healthy donors. Study summary: Within the Caucasian-associated ancestry cluster were about 81% of the roughly 400 genotyped donors. Findings of the study overall: A classifier reportedly called cytomegalovirus status with high sensitivity and specificity. When a later analysis was performed, an Asian-associated ancestry cluster reportedly had fewer N-insertions than the approximately 700-donor mean. Later on, an analysis tied approximately 17,000 TCR beta sequences to HLA alleles at 0.05 false discovery rate.

With 60 Vbeta and 13 Jbeta primers, the PCR was carried out. Sequencing used immunoSEQ multiplex PCR; TCRdb keeps in-frame clones, though not all of them. Found here are around 120,000 clones, 15% of them singletons; the top ten hold roughly 2%. V dropped 6 bases and J dropped 2; count of bases not matched to a gene: 10. The CDR3 has 17 residues. The germline V gene encodes CDR1 KGHSH and CDR2 LQKENI. As to this clone: Its antigen is not known.

What was sequenced was PBMCs. V usage is TRBV18 and J usage is TRBJ2-3; 11 bases match TRBD2. This TCR derives from a woman aged 18 to 35 in good health and CMV-seronegative. CDR3 bases: TGTGCCAGCTCCCCCAGAGGACTAGCGGGTGTCACAGATACGCAGTATTTT. It specifies CASSPRGLAGVTDTQYF. Filled out from reference TRBV18 and TRBJ2-3, the complete variable domain reads NAGVMQNPRHLVRRRGQEARLRCSPMKGHSHVYWYRQLPEEGLKFMVYLQKENIIDESGMPKERFSAEFPKEGPSILRIQQVVRGDSAAYFCASSPRGLAGVTDTQYFGPGTRLTVL.